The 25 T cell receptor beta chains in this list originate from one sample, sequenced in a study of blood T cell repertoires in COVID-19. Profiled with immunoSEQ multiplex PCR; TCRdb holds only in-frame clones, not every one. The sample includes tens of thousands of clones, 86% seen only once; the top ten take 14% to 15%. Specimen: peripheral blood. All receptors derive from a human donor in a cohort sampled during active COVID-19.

In nucleotides, the CDR3 is TGTGCCAGCAGCTTAGCAGGAACCGGGGAGCTGTTTTTT. This translates into CASSLAGTGELFF. The J gene is TRBJ2-2, the V gene TRBV11-3; no clear D gene. Trimming took off 1 base at V and 5 bases at J, with 5 bases between the two ends. Germline-derived CDR1 and CDR2 are SGHNT and YENEEA. The length of the CDR3 is 13 residues.

The CDR3 here is CASSRTTNYGYTF. The CDR3 nucleotides read TGTGCCAGTAGTCGGACAACTAACTATGGCTACACCTTC. J is TRBJ1-2 and V is TRBV19, with D possibly being TRBD1 (5 bases). CDR1 and CDR2 (germline): LNHDA, SQIVND (reference sequence). V lost 5 bases and J lost 0, with 7 bases in between. The CDR3 loop spans 13 amino acids.

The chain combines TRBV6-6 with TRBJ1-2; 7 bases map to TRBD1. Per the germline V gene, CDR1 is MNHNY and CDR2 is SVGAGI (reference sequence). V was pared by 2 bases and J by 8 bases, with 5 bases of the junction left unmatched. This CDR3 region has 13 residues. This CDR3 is CASSYTEGAGYTF. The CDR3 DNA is TGTGCCAGCAGTTACACGGAGGGGGCGGGCTACACCTTC.

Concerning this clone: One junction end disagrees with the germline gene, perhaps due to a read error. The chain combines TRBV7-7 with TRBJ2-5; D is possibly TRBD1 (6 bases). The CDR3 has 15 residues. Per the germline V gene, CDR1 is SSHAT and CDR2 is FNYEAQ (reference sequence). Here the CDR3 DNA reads TGTGCTAGCAGCTTAACCACAGGGTTCCAAGAGACCCAGTACTTC. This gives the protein CASSLTTGFQETQYF. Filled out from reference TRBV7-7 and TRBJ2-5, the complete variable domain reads GAGVSQSPRYKVTKRGQDVTLRCDPISSHATLYWYQQALGQGPEFLTYFNYEAQPDKSGLPSDRFSAERPEGSISTLTIQRTEQRDSAMYRCASSLTTGFQETQYFGPGTRLLVL.

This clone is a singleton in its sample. DNA for the CDR3: TGTGCCAGCAGTCCGCGGACTGGCACCTACAATGAGCAGTTCTTC. Encoded protein: CASSPRTGTYNEQFF. The chain combines TRBV27 with TRBJ2-1, with TRBD2 as a possible D gene (5 bases). Trimming stripped 5 bases from V and 2 bases from J, with 13 bases between. The CDR3 extends over 15 amino acids. The germline V gene has CDR1 MNHEY and CDR2 SMNVEV (reference sequence).

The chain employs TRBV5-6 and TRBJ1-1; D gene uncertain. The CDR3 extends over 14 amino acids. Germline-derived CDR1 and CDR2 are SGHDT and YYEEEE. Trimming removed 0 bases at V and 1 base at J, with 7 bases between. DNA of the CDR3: TGTGCCAGCAGCTTGGAACGGAGGAACACTGAAGCTTTCTTT. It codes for CASSLERRNTEAFF.

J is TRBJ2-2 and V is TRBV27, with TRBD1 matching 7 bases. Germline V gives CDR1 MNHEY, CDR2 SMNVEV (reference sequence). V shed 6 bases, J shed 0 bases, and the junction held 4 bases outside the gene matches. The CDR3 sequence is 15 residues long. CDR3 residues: CASRDRPTNTGELFF. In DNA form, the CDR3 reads TGTGCCAGCAGGGACAGGCCCACGAACACCGGGGAGCTGTTTTTT.

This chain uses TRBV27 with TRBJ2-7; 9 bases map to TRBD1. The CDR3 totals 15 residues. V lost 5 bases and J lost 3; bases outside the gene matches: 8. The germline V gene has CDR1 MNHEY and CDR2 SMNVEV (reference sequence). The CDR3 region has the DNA TGTGCCAGCAGTCGGCCGGGACAGGGAGTCTACGAGCAGTACTTC. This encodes CASSRPGQGVYEQYF.

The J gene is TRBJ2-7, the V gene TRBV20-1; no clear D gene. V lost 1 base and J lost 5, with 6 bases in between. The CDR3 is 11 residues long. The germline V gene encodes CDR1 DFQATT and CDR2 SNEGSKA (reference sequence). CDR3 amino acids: CSARGVNEQYF. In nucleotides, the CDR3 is TGCAGTGCTAGAGGAGTGAACGAGCAGTACTTC.

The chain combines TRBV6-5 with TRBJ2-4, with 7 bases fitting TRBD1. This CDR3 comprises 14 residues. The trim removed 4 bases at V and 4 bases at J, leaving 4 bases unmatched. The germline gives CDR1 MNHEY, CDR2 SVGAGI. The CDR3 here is CASSSTGVKNIQYF. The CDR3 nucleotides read TGTGCCAGCAGTTCAACAGGGGTGAAAAACATTCAGTACTTC.

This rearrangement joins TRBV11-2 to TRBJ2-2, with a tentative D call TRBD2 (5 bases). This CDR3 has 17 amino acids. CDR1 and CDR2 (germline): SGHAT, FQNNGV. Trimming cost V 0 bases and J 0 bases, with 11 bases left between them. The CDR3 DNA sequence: TGTGCCAGCAGCTTAGATCGTAGTAGCGCGAACACCGGGGAGCTGTTTTTT. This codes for CASSLDRSSANTGELFF.

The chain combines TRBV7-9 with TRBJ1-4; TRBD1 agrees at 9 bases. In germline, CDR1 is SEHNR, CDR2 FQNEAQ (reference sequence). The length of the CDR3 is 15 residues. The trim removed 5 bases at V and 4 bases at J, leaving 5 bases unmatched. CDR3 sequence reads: CASSMVDRGNEKLFF. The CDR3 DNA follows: TGTGCCAGCAGCATGGTGGACAGGGGTAATGAAAAACTGTTTTTT.

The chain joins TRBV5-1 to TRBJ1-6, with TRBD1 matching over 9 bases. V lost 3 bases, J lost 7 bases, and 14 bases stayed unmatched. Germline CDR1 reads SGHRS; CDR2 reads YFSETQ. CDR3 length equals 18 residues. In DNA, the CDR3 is TGCGCCAGCAGCTATGGGGGGACCGGGACAGGGAGGAATTCACCCCTCCACTTT. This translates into CASSYGGTGTGRNSPLHF.

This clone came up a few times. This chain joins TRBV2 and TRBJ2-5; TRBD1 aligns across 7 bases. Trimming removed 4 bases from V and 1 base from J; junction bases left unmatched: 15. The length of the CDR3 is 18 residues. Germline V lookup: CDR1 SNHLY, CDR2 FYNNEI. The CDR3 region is CASSGIGTEVPFQETQYF. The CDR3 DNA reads TGTGCCAGCAGTGGTATAGGGACAGAGGTACCTTTCCAAGAGACCCAGTACTTC.

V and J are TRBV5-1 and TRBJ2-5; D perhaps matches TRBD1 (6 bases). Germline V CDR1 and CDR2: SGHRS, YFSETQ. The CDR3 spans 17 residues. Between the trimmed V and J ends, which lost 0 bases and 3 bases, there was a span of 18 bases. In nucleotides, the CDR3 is TGCGCCAGCAGCTTGGGTCAGGGGCGAATCCAAAAAGAGACCCAGTACTTC. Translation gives CASSLGQGRIQKETQYF.

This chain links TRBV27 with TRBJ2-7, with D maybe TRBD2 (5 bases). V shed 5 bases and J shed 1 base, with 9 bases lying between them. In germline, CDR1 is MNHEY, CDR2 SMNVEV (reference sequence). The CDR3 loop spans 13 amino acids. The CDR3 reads CASSVRGSYEQYF. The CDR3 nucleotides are TGTGCCAGCAGTGTTCGGGGATCCTACGAGCAGTACTTC.

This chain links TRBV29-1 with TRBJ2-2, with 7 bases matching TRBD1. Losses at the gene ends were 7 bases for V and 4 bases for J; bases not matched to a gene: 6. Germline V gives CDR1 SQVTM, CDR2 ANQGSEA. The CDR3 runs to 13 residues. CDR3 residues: CSARDSGTGELFF. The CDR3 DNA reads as TGCAGCGCCCGGGACAGCGGCACCGGGGAGCTGTTTTTT.

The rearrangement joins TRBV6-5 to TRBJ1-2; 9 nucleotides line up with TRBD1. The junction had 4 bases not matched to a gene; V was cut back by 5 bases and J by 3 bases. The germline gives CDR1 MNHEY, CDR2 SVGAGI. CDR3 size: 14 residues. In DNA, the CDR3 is TGTGCCAGCAGTAAACAGGGGGCAGACTATGGCTACACCTTC. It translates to CASSKQGADYGYTF.

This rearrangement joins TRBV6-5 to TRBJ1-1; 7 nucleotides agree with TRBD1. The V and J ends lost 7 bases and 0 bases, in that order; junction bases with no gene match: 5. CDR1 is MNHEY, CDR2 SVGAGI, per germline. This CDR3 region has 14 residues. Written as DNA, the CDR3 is TGTGCCAGCAAAGTCGACAGGGTGAACACTGAAGCTTTCTTT. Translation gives CASKVDRVNTEAFF.

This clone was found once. CDR3 nucleotides: TGTGCCAGCAGTTACAGGGAGAATGAAAAACTGTTTTTT. It translates to CASSYRENEKLFF. V is TRBV6-5 and J is TRBJ1-4, with D unclear. V lost 2 bases and J 5 bases, leaving 6 bases between the germline ends. CDR1 and CDR2 from the germline V gene are MNHEY and SVGAGI. This CDR3 comprises 13 residues.

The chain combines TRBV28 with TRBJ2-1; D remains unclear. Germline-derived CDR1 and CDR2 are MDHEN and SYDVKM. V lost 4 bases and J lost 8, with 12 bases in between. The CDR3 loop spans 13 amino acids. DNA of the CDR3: TGTGCCAGCAGTTCAAGACTCTTGCATGAGCAGTTCTTC. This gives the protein CASSSRLLHEQFF.

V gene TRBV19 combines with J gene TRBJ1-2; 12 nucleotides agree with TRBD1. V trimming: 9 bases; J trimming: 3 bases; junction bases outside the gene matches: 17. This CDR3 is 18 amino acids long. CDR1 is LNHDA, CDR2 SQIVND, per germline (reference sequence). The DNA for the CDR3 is TGTGCCAGCATAAAGGCCTCCGGGACAGGGGGCTCGGACTATGGCTACACCTTC. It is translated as CASIKASGTGGSDYGYTF.

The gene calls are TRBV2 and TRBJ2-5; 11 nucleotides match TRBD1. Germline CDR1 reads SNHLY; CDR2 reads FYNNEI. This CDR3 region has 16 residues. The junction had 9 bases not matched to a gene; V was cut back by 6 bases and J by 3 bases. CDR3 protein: CASRVGRGQGEETQYF. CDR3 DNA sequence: TGTGCCAGCAGGGTGGGGAGGGGACAGGGGGAAGAGACCCAGTACTTC.

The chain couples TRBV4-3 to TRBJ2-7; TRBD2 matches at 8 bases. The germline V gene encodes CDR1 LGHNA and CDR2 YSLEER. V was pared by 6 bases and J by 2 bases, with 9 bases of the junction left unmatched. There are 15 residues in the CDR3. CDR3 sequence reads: CASSPGGTLTYEQYF. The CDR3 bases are TGCGCCAGCAGTCCGGGGGGGACCCTAACCTACGAGCAGTACTTC.

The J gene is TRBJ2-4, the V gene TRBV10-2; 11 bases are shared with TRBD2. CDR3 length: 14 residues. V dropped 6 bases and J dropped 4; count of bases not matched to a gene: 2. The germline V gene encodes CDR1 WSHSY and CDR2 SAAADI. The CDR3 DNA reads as TGCGCCAGCAGCGTAGCGGGAGGGAAAAACATTCAGTACTTC. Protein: CASSVAGGKNIQYF.